This T cell receptor (beta chain) came from a study of cytomegalovirus exposure and HLA in healthy donors. As for the study in general: Around 80 million unique TCR sequences came from HLA-typed donors in an early release. Study observations and caveats: Later analysis demonstrated an association between a missense DCLRE1C variant and TCR beta V- and J-gene trimming. Usually a TCR sequence was rare, but some public TCRs were found in many donors.

This clone showed up just once. Its matching antigen is unknown. In the PCR, 60 Vbeta and 13 Jbeta primers were used. Method: immunoSEQ multiplex PCR; TCRdb's copy keeps in-frame clones and lacks some. The data hold about 170,000 clones, with roughly three quarters observed a single time. The germline V and J ends were trimmed by 5 bases and 6 bases, with 13 bases remaining between them. Per germline, CDR1 LNHDA and CDR2 SQIVND (reference sequence). This CDR3 is 13 amino acids long. Regarding donors, all were healthy bone marrow donors. The rearrangement joins TRBV19 to TRBJ1-2; D not resolved. This sequence was found in a man aged 35 to 55 in good health and CMV-seropositive. The sequenced sample was PBMCs. CDR3 residues: CASSSWSLDGYTF. CDR3 nucleotide sequence: TGTGCCAGTAGTTCATGGTCCCTAGATGGCTACACCTTC.